Below, 18 T cell receptor beta chains from the same sample are listed, as sequenced in a study of control samples from healthy donors and cancer patients. Sequencing was performed with immunoSEQ multiplex PCR; in TCRdb, only in-frame clones are kept and a portion is missing. The data contain 130,000 or so clones, about 90% of them singletons. The specimen was blood. These receptor sequences come from a man aged 18 to 30 in good health.

This chain joins TRBV28 and TRBJ2-1; D gene ambiguous. V lost 5 bases to trimming and J lost 9 bases, with 14 bases between them. This CDR3 region has 13 residues. CDR1 MDHEN and CDR2 SYDVKM come from the germline V gene. CDR3 DNA sequence: TGTGCCAGCAGTATATTAAGGGATTCTGAGCAGTTCTTC. Amino acid sequence: CASSILRDSEQFF.

The CDR3 bases are TGTGCCAGCAGGGGGGGGGCCCGGGAGCTGTTTTTT. It specifies CASRGGARELFF. The V and J genes are TRBV28 and TRBJ2-2; weak D call: TRBD2 (7 bases). The V gene's germline CDR1 is MDHEN and CDR2 SYDVKM. CDR3 length equals 12 residues. Trimming took off 6 bases at V and 9 bases at J, with 11 bases between the two ends.

This chain connects TRBV5-4 to TRBJ2-2; the match to TRBD2 covers 8 bases. V lost 2 bases, J lost 7 bases, and 10 bases stayed unmatched. The CDR3 has 16 residues. Germline-derived CDR1 and CDR2 are SGHNT and YYREEE (reference sequence). In DNA, the CDR3 is TGTGCCAGCAGCTTTAGAACGGGGGGGCGTAACGGGGAGCTGTTTTTT. Its protein product is CASSFRTGGRNGELFF.

The chain links TRBV6-5 to TRBJ1-6, with D possibly matching TRBD1 (5 bases). The CDR3 extends over 16 amino acids. Trimming cost V 0 bases and J 8 bases, with 14 bases left between them. CDR1 and CDR2 from the germline V gene are MNHEY and SVGAGI. CDR3 sequence: CASSYSARAGYSPLHF. CDR3 bases: TGTGCCAGCAGTTACTCGGCCAGGGCGGGGTATTCACCCCTCCACTTT.

V gene TRBV28 combines with J gene TRBJ2-7; D might be TRBD2 (6 bases). V was shortened by 8 bases and J by 5 bases, with 16 bases between the two germline ends. The CDR3 runs to 13 residues. Germline CDR1 MDHEN, CDR2 SYDVKM. The CDR3 nucleotides are TGTGCCAGCCGAAAGGCGGGGTCCGACGAGCAGTACTTC. This encodes CASRKAGSDEQYF.

This clone appeared a single time. The chain is built from TRBV12-3 or TRBV12-4 and TRBJ1-5, with D uncertain. The CDR3 runs to 13 residues. Trimming took 8 bases from V and 9 from J, leaving 17 bases between them. The CDR3 DNA sequence: TGTGCCAGCTCCAGTAGGGAGGGAGGGCCCCAGCATTTT. Its translation: CASSSREGGPQHF.

The rearrangement uses TRBV19 and TRBJ2-5, with TRBD1 matching 8 bases. The length of the CDR3 is 14 residues. J lost 5 bases, V lost 3 bases, and 5 bases had no gene match. Germline lookup yields CDR1 LNHDA and CDR2 SQIVND (reference sequence). The CDR3 coding sequence is TGTGCCAGTAGTATTACCAGGGGGCGTGAGACCCAGTACTTC. Translation: CASSITRGRETQYF.

This clone was counted only a few times. This rearrangement joins TRBV10-3 to TRBJ2-3; D may be TRBD1 or TRBD2 (6 bases each). CDR1 is ENHRY and CDR2 is SYGVKD in the germline V gene. CDR3 length equals 17 residues. Trimming shortened V by 2 bases and J by 6 bases, and 21 bases separated the two germline ends. The CDR3 spells CAISEPVEGGYMDTQYF. The CDR3 coding sequence is TGTGCCATCAGTGAGCCGGTCGAGGGGGGATACATGGATACGCAGTATTTT.

The CDR3 is CASSLKGGSDTGELFF. The CDR3 DNA reads as TGTGCCAGCAGCTTAAAAGGGGGCAGCGACACCGGGGAGCTGTTTTTT. This chain joins TRBV7-9 and TRBJ2-2; TRBD1 agrees at 7 bases. V trimming: 2 bases; J trimming: 3 bases; junction bases outside the gene matches: 6. Germline V lookup: CDR1 SEHNR, CDR2 FQNEAQ (reference sequence). This CDR3 has 16 amino acids.

The V and J genes are TRBV28 and TRBJ1-2, with D perhaps TRBD1 (6 bases). The CDR3 has 14 amino acids. The V gene's germline CDR1 is MDHEN and CDR2 SYDVKM. V shed 7 bases and J shed 3 bases, with 15 bases lying between them. Here the CDR3 reads CASTQGSRDYGYTF. Here the CDR3 DNA reads TGTGCCAGCACTCAGGGGTCCAGGGACTATGGCTACACCTTC.

The chain has TRBV2 and TRBJ2-3; possibly TRBD2 for D (6 bases). The CDR3 runs 14 residues. Germline assignment: CDR1 SNHLY and CDR2 FYNNEI. Trimming stripped 6 bases from V and 1 base from J, with 11 bases between. The CDR3, as DNA: TGTGCCAGCAGGGGGGGAGCAGGCACAGATACGCAGTATTTT. Translating it yields CASRGGAGTDTQYF.

This chain joins TRBV28 and TRBJ2-4; TRBD2 aligns across 8 bases. The CDR3 contains 15 residues. V lost 4 bases and J lost 11; bases outside the gene matches: 13. CDR1 and CDR2 (germline): MDHEN, SYDVKM. CDR3 sequence reads: CASSSPPREGGFQYF. CDR3 coding DNA: TGTGCCAGCAGTTCCCCACCCCGGGAGGGCGGATTTCAGTACTTC.

V usage is TRBV28 and J usage is TRBJ1-5, with D maybe TRBD1 (5 bases). Germline assignment: CDR1 MDHEN and CDR2 SYDVKM. The CDR3 extends over 14 amino acids. Deletions cut 6 bases from V and 4 bases from J, with 13 bases between. CDR3 region: CASRSGTVNQPQHF. The CDR3 region has the DNA TGTGCCAGCAGGTCCGGGACGGTAAATCAGCCCCAGCATTTT.

This chain uses TRBV9 with TRBJ1-1; D call uncertain. V was trimmed by 0 bases and J by 5 bases, leaving 8 bases between them. The CDR3 extends over 13 amino acids. Looked up from germline, CDR1 is SGDLS and CDR2 is YYNGEE. CDR3 sequence reads: CASSVDWRTEAFF. CDR3 DNA: TGTGCCAGCAGCGTAGATTGGCGGACTGAAGCTTTCTTT. Drawing the rest from reference TRBV9 and TRBJ1-1, the complete variable domain is DSGVTQTPKHLITATGQRVTLRCSPRSGDLSVYWYQQSLDQGLQFLIQYYNGEERAKGNILERFSAQQFPDLHSELNLSSLELGDSALYFCASSVDWRTEAFFGQGTRLTVV.

The gene calls are TRBV9 and TRBJ2-1, with D perhaps matching TRBD2 (6 bases). Germline V gene sequence: CDR1 SGDLS, CDR2 YYNGEE. The CDR3 runs 17 residues. Trimming removed 4 bases from V and 7 bases from J, with 24 bases in between. The CDR3 spells CASSFRLDPPVGNEQFF. As DNA, the CDR3 is TGTGCCAGCAGCTTTAGACTAGACCCCCCCGTGGGTAATGAGCAGTTCTTC. Drawing the rest from reference TRBV9 and TRBJ2-1, the complete variable domain is DSGVTQTPKHLITATGQRVTLRCSPRSGDLSVYWYQQSLDQGLQFLIQYYNGEERAKGNILERFSAQQFPDLHSELNLSSLELGDSALYFCASSFRLDPPVGNEQFFGPGTRLTVL.

The rearrangement joins TRBV9 to TRBJ1-2; D perhaps matches TRBD1 (5 bases). Germline V lookup: CDR1 SGDLS, CDR2 YYNGEE. The germline V and J ends were trimmed by 0 bases and 0 bases, with 9 bases remaining between them. The length of the CDR3 is 15 residues. CDR3 amino acids: CASSVGGFSNYGYTF. CDR3 nucleotides: TGTGCCAGCAGCGTAGGGGGGTTTTCTAACTATGGCTACACCTTC.

CDR3 region: CASSSFHSGGAGDTQYF. The CDR3, as DNA: TGTGCCAGCAGCTCATTCCACAGCGGGGGGGCAGGAGATACGCAGTATTTT. The V and J genes are TRBV7-2 and TRBJ2-3, with 10 positions matching TRBD2. After removal of 4 bases from V and 5 bases from J, the junction contained 12 bases not matched to a gene. Germline values: CDR1 SGHTA, CDR2 FQGNSA. CDR3 length: 17 amino acids.

The chain has TRBV9 and TRBJ2-5; 9 positions match TRBD1. Germline values: CDR1 SGDLS, CDR2 YYNGEE. CDR3 length equals 16 residues. The trim removed 3 bases at V and 5 bases at J, leaving 11 bases unmatched. As DNA, the CDR3 is TGTGCCAGCAGCGAACTTGTCACAGGGGGCCTTGAGACCCAGTACTTC. This gives the protein CASSELVTGGLETQYF.